The 5 T cell receptor beta chains below were found in one sample sequenced in a study of blood T cell repertoires in COVID-19. Produced via immunoSEQ multiplex PCR; TCRdb's table is partial and in-frame only. This table holds over 150,000 clones, roughly nine tenths found once. The sample was peripheral blood. These TCRs come from a man aged 18 to 29 who had recovered from COVID-19.

In its sample, this clone was seen many times. The chain carries TRBV9 and TRBJ2-1; D not resolved. Between the trimmed V and J ends, which lost 4 bases and 3 bases, there was a span of 5 bases. CDR3 length equals 12 residues. Germline lookup yields CDR1 SGDLS and CDR2 YYNGEE. The CDR3 spells CASSYNYNEQFF. The CDR3, as DNA: TGTGCCAGCAGCTATAACTACAATGAGCAGTTCTTC.

V gene TRBV7-2 combines with J gene TRBJ2-1; tentatively, D is TRBD2 (6 bases). Trimming removed 4 bases at V and 7 bases at J, with 20 bases between. The CDR3 sequence is 16 residues long. Germline lookup yields CDR1 SGHTA and CDR2 FQGNSA. The CDR3 spells CASSSSIAEMWNEQFF. CDR3 DNA sequence: TGTGCCAGCAGCTCCTCAATAGCGGAGATGTGGAATGAGCAGTTCTTC.

This chain links TRBV19 with TRBJ1-3; D may be TRBD1 (6 bases). In germline, CDR1 is LNHDA, CDR2 SQIVND (reference sequence). Trimming removed 5 bases from V and 4 bases from J, with 12 bases in between. The CDR3 is made up of 14 amino acids. The CDR3 nucleotides are TGTGCCAGTAGTCCATTGGGGGCCGGAAACACCATATATTTT. Translation: CASSPLGAGNTIYF.

The V gene is TRBV7-2, the J gene TRBJ2-2; the D is unclear. CDR1 and CDR2 from the germline V gene are SGHTA and FQGNSA. Trimming cost V 1 base and J 8 bases, with 5 bases left between them. This CDR3 contains 12 residues. CDR3 nucleotide sequence: TGTGCCAGCAGCTTAGAAGAGGGGGAGCTGTTTTTT. Translating gives CASSLEEGELFF.

This rearrangement joins TRBV27 to TRBJ2-5; 7 bases agree with TRBD1. The CDR3 sequence is 15 residues long. The germline CDR1 and CDR2 sequences are MNHEY and SMNVEV (reference sequence). The V segment lost 6 bases and the J segment 2 bases; nucleotides outside the gene matches: 9. CDR3 DNA sequence: TGTGCCAGCAGCCCCGGGACAGAGATTCAAGAGACCCAGTACTTC. This translates into CASSPGTEIQETQYF.